One TCR beta chain is described in this entry. Its target is not known. The CDR3 length is 16 residues. V dropped 4 bases and J dropped 5; count of bases not matched to a gene: 11. Per the germline V gene, CDR1 is MDHEN and CDR2 is SYDVKM. The data were taken from a study of cytomegalovirus exposure and HLA in healthy donors. 60 Vbeta and 13 Jbeta primers were used in PCR. Measured with immunoSEQ multiplex PCR; TCRdb has only the in-frame clones, and not every one. The profile shows about 200,000 clones, about 81% of them singletons. Study outcomes and limitations: An analysis done earlier found most TCR beta V segments productive about 90% or about 30% of the time. Later analysis showed most CMV-associated TCR beta chains appearing HLA-restricted.

The sequencing input was PBMCs. The receptor's source is a man aged 18 to 30 in good health and CMV-seronegative. The rearrangement joins TRBV28 to TRBJ2-1; 7 nucleotides align to TRBD1. CDR3 sequence: CASSSPPRQGDNEQFF. CDR3 in DNA: TGTGCCAGCAGTTCCCCCCCCCGACAGGGCGACAATGAGCAGTTCTTC.